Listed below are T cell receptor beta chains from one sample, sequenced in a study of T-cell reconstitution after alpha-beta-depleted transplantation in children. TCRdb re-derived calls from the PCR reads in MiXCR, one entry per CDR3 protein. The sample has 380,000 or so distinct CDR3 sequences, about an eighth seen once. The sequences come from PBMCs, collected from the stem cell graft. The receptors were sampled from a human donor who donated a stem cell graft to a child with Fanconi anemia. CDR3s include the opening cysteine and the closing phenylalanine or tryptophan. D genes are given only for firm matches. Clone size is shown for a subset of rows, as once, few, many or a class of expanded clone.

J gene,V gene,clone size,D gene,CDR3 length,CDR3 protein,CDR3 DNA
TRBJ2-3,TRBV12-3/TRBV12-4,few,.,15,CASSPEWVSTDTQYF,TGTGCCAGCAGTCCAGAGTGGGTTAGCACAGATACGCAGTATTTT
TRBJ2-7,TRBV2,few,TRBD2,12,CACGGVHYEQYF,TGTGCCTGCGGGGGGGTCCACTACGAGCAGTACTTC
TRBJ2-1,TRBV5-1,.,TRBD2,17,CASSPLTTSNSYNEQFF,TGCGCCAGCAGCCCCTTGACGACTAGCAACTCCTACAATGAGCAGTTCTTC
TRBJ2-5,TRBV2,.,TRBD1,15,CASMWGGQGQETQYF,TGTGCCAGCATGTGGGGAGGACAGGGTCAAGAGACCCAGTACTTC
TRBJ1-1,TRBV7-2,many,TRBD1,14,CASRPTGGWTEAFF,TGTGCCAGCAGACCAACAGGGGGTTGGACTGAAGCTTTCTTT
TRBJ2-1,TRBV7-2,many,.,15,CASSPKTGRGNEQFF,TGTGCCAGCAGCCCCAAGACAGGTCGGGGCAATGAGCAGTTCTTC
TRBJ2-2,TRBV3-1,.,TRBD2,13,CASSQRGARELFF,TGTGCCAGCAGCCAGCGGGGGGCACGGGAGCTGTTTTTT
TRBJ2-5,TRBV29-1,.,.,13,CSVRGQIQETQYF,TGCAGCGTTCGCGGACAAATCCAAGAGACCCAGTACTTC
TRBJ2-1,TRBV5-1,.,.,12,CASSKPGDEQFF,TGCGCCAGCAGCAAACCCGGGGATGAGCAGTTCTTC
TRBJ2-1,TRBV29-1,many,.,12,CSGTKSGDEQFF,TGCAGCGGGACAAAGTCCGGCGATGAGCAGTTCTTC
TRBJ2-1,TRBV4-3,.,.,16,CASSQEPPSVYNEQFF,TGCGCCAGCAGCCAAGAACCCCCTTCGGTTTACAATGAGCAGTTCTTC
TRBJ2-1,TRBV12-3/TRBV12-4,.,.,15,CASRIRARAYNEQFF,TGTGCCAGCAGGATCCGGGCCAGAGCATACAATGAGCAGTTCTTC
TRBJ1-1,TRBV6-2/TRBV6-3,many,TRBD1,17,CASSLLGTGRSNTEAFF,TGTGCCAGCAGCCTCCTCGGGACAGGACGCTCGAACACTGAAGCTTTCTTT
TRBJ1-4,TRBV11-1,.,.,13,CASRSADGEKLFF,TGTGCCAGCAGGTCCGCGGACGGTGAAAAACTGTTTTTT
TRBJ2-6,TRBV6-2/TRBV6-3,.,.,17,CATRRAGSFSGANVLTF,TGTGCCACCCGGCGGGCAGGGTCCTTCTCTGGGGCCAACGTCCTGACTTTC
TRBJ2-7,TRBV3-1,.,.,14,CASSQDRGFWVQYF,TGTGCCAGCAGCCAAGATAGGGGCTTCTGGGTGCAGTACTTC
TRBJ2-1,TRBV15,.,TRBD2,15,CATSSSGGGSNEQFF,TGTGCCACCAGCAGTAGCGGGGGGGGTTCCAATGAGCAGTTCTTC
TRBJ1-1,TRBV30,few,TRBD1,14,CAWSPGTENTEAFF,TGTGCCTGGAGTCCTGGGACAGAGAACACTGAAGCTTTCTTT
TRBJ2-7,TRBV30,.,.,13,CAWSPSGSYEQYF,TGTGCCTGGAGTCCCTCAGGGTCATACGAGCAGTACTTC
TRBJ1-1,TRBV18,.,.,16,CASSSATGKLNTEAFF,TGTGCCAGCTCCTCCGCGACAGGAAAGTTGAACACTGAAGCTTTCTTT
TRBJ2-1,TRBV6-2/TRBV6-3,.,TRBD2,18,CASSYSILAGGSYNEQFF,TGTGCCAGCAGTTACTCGATACTAGCGGGAGGCTCCTACAATGAGCAGTTCTTC
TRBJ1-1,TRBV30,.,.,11,CAWSYLTEAFF,TGTGCCTGGAGTTACCTCACTGAAGCTTTCTTT
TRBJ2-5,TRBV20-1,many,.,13,CSARDPNGETQYF,TGCAGTGCTAGAGATCCCAATGGGGAGACCCAGTACTTC
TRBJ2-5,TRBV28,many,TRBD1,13,CASRGTGKETQYF,TGTGCCAGCAGAGGGACAGGAAAAGAGACCCAGTACTTC
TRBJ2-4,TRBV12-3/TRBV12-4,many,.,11,CASSLENIQYF,TGTGCCAGCAGTTTGGAAAACATTCAGTACTTC
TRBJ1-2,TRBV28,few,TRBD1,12,CASRQGALGYTF,TGTGCCAGCAGACAGGGGGCTCTTGGCTACACCTTC
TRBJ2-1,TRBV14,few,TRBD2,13,CASRVAGGLQQFF,TGTGCCAGCAGAGTAGCGGGGGGCCTCCAGCAGTTCTTC
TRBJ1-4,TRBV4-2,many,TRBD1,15,CASSQGQGWNEKLFF,TGTGCCAGCAGCCAAGGACAGGGTTGGAATGAAAAACTGTTTTTT
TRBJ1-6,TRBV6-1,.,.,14,CASSERHRDSPLHF,TGTGCCAGCAGTGAACGGCACAGAGATTCACCCCTCCACTTT
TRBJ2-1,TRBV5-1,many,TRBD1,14,CASAGTGARNEQFF,TGCGCCAGCGCCGGGACAGGGGCGCGGAATGAGCAGTTCTTC
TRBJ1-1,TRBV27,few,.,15,CASWEGEGMNTEAFF,TGTGCCAGCTGGGAGGGAGAGGGCATGAACACTGAAGCTTTCTTT
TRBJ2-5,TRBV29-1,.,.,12,CSVVGRGETQYF,TGCAGCGTTGTCGGCAGGGGAGAGACCCAGTACTTC
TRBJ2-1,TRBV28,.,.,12,CASSSGWDEQFF,TGTGCCAGCAGTTCAGGTTGGGATGAGCAGTTCTTC
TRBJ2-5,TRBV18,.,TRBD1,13,CASQDRVEETQYF,TGTGCCAGCCAGGACAGGGTTGAAGAGACCCAGTACTTC
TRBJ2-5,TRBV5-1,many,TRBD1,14,CASSHGTGRETQYF,TGCGCCAGCAGCCACGGGACAGGGAGAGAGACCCAGTACTTC
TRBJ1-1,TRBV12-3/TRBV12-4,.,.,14,CASSLGAGETEAFF,TGTGCCAGCAGTTTAGGGGCCGGGGAGACTGAAGCTTTCTTT
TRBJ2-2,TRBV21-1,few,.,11,CASRASEELFF,TGTGCCAGCAGAGCATCTGAGGAGCTGTTTTTT
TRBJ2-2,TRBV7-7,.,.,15,CASSLEIGGTGELFF,TGTGCTAGCAGCTTAGAGATTGGAGGAACCGGGGAGCTGTTTTTT
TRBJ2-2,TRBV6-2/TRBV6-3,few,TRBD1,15,CASSQTGGNTGELFF,TGTGCCAGCAGCCAAACAGGGGGCAACACCGGGGAGCTGTTTTTT
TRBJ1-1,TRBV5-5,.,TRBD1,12,CASSSGQGEAFF,TGTGCCAGCAGCTCCGGACAGGGGGAAGCTTTCTTT
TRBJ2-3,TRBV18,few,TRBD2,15,CASSTSGGRTDTQYF,TGTGCCAGCTCAACTAGCGGGGGCCGCACAGATACGCAGTATTTT
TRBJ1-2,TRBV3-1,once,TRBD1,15,CATSQGETGSKSYTF,TGTGCCACCAGCCAAGGAGAGACAGGGTCTAAGAGCTACACCTTC